This T cell receptor beta chain was sequenced for a study of blood T cell repertoires in COVID-19. On the study more broadly: The analysed material was cDNA or gDNA that came from T cells, B-cell-depleted T cells, or PBMCs.

Sequencing used immunoSEQ multiplex PCR; TCRdb keeps in-frame clones, though not all of them. This table holds 200,000 to 300,000 clones, around 80% found once. Trimming took 5 bases from V and 3 from J; bases not matched to a gene: 12. Germline V gene lookup returns CDR1 LNHDA and CDR2 SQIVND (reference sequence). The CDR3 runs 18 residues. This TCR derives from a woman aged 18-30 years with acute or convalescent COVID-19. Sequencing was carried out using peripheral blood. The chain has TRBV19 and TRBJ2-1; 11 bases are shared with TRBD2. The CDR3: CASSPTTSGSANYNEQFF. The CDR3 DNA sequence: TGTGCCAGTAGTCCGACCACTAGCGGGAGTGCAAACTACAATGAGCAGTTCTTC.